A single sample is the source of the 29 T cell receptor beta chains below, sequenced in a study of CD4 T cells in relation to SARS-CoV-2 and coronaviruses. Using immunoSEQ multiplex PCR, the repertoire was profiled, and TCRdb retains in-frame clones only, with some absent. Of about 23,000 clones listed, approximately 80% are singletons. No antigens are known for them. The unexposed donors gave CD4+ T cells in about 2010-2019, prior to COVID-19. CD4+ T cells were isolated from the cells after around 11 days of culture. Material for sequencing was CD4+ T cells from PBMCs, cultured in vitro. These receptors all stem from a human donor in good health.

V usage is TRBV4-1 and J usage is TRBJ1-4; no definite D call. CDR1 is MGHRA, CDR2 YSYEKL, per germline. Trimming took off 4 bases at V and 7 bases at J, with 10 bases between the two ends. CDR3 size: 13 residues. CDR3 residues: CASSPRESEKLFF. The CDR3 DNA reads as TGCGCCAGCAGCCCCCGGGAGAGTGAAAAACTGTTTTTT.

This clone was seen a handful of times. The chain has TRBV19 and TRBJ1-2; 10 bases match TRBD1. V shed 7 bases and J 4 bases; nucleotides not matched to a gene: 6. Germline CDR1 LNHDA, CDR2 SQIVND (reference sequence). CDR3 length: 14 amino acids. The CDR3 protein is CASTSGTGAYGYTF. CDR3 in DNA: TGTGCCAGTACCTCCGGGACAGGGGCCTATGGCTACACCTTC.

V usage is TRBV9 and J usage is TRBJ2-1; D is undetermined. Trimming shortened V by 2 bases and J by 10 bases, and 16 bases separated the two germline ends. From germline, CDR1 is SGDLS and CDR2 YYNGEE. The CDR3 extends over 14 amino acids. CDR3 loop: CASSVAPYKPEQFF. The CDR3 coding sequence is TGTGCCAGCAGCGTCGCGCCCTACAAGCCCGAGCAGTTCTTC.

The chain combines TRBV5-1 with TRBJ2-1; D perhaps matches TRBD2 (6 bases). The germline CDR1 and CDR2 sequences are SGHRS and YFSETQ. Trimming removed 0 bases from V and 9 bases from J, with 19 bases in between. This CDR3 has 16 amino acids. This CDR3 is CASSLGTNDYLGEQFF. The CDR3 region has the DNA TGCGCCAGCAGCTTGGGGACTAACGACTATTTAGGTGAGCAGTTCTTC. Supplemented by reference TRBV5-1 and TRBJ2-1, the full variable domain reads KAGVTQTPRYLIKTRGQQVTLSCSPISGHRSVSWYQQTPGQGLQFLFEYFSETQRNKGNFPGRFSGRQFSNSRSEMNVSTLELGDSALYLCASSLGTNDYLGEQFFGPGTRLTVL.

The V gene is TRBV3-1 (or the pseudogene TRBV3-2), the J gene TRBJ1-2; D call uncertain. The CDR3 contains 11 residues. CDR1 and CDR2 (germline): LGHDT, YNNKEL (reference sequence). V was pared by 4 bases and J by 2 bases, with 2 bases between. CDR3 DNA: TGTGCCAGCAGCCTCAACTATGGCTACACCTTC. Protein product: CASSLNYGYTF.

The chain links TRBV5-1 to TRBJ1-4, with a possible D match to TRBD1 (6 bases). V was trimmed by 4 bases and J by 7 bases, leaving 17 bases between them. Germline-derived CDR1 and CDR2 are SGHRS and YFSETQ. This CDR3 region has 15 residues. CDR3 DNA: TGCGCCAGCAGCATGGAGGGGGGGGCTATTGAAAAACTGTTTTTT. It codes for CASSMEGGAIEKLFF.

This chain joins TRBV5-8 and TRBJ1-5, with 10 bases identical to TRBD1. CDR3 length: 15 amino acids. Germline CDR1 and CDR2: SGHTS and YDEGEE. V was clipped by 4 bases and J by 2 bases; unmatched bases: 3. The CDR3 loop is CASSPGTGGNQPQHF. The CDR3, as DNA: TGTGCCAGCAGCCCGGGGACAGGGGGCAATCAGCCCCAGCATTTT.

V is TRBV25-1 and J is TRBJ2-5, with a weak D call TRBD2 (6 bases). Trimming left V 6 bases short and J 6 bases short, with 14 bases between. This CDR3 is 13 amino acids long. Germline V gene sequence: CDR1 MGHDK, CDR2 SYGVNS. The chain's CDR3 is CASRAGSGKTQYF. For the CDR3, the DNA is TGTGCCAGCAGGGCGGGATCCGGAAAGACCCAGTACTTC.

The chain links TRBV21-1 to TRBJ2-2; the DNA was not used to check the table's D call, TRBD2. TRBV21-1 is a listed pseudogene. The CDR3 is made up of 19 amino acids. This CDR3 reads CASSNFFLAGGGIAGELFF. The CDR3 bases are TGTGCCAGCAGCAATTTTTTCCTAGCGGGAGGCGGGATTGCCGGGGAGCTGTTTTTT.

This clone was detected once. The V call is TRBV6-5, the J call TRBJ2-7; perhaps TRBD1 as D (5 bases). CDR3 length equals 14 residues. V lost 6 bases, J lost 2 bases, and 14 bases lay in between. CDR1 MNHEY and CDR2 SVGAGI come from the germline V gene. The CDR3 sequence: CASRTGHPTYEQYF. CDR3 coding DNA: TGTGCCAGCAGGACCGGACACCCGACCTACGAGCAGTACTTC.

This chain connects TRBV6-5 to TRBJ2-5; 9 bases line up with TRBD2. This CDR3 contains 15 residues. Trimming took 8 bases from V and 4 from J; bases not matched to a gene: 11. Germline V lookup: CDR1 MNHEY, CDR2 SVGAGI. CDR3 coding DNA: TGTGCCAGCCGCAGGGCTAGCGGGACCGGAGAGACCCAGTACTTC. Translation gives CASRRASGTGETQYF.

Here the CDR3 DNA reads TGTGCCTGGAGTGTGGGGCAGCACTCTGGGGCCAACGTCCTGACTTTC. Its translation is CAWSVGQHSGANVLTF. The J gene is TRBJ2-6, the V gene TRBV30; perhaps TRBD1 as D (5 bases). The CDR3 runs 16 residues. Trimming took 0 bases from V and 0 from J, leaving 9 bases between them. Germline lookup yields CDR1 GTSNPN and CDR2 SVGIG (reference sequence).

The count of this clone is one. The chain uses TRBV6-2 or TRBV6-3 and TRBJ2-1; possible D gene TRBD2, 5 bases. V was pared by 3 bases and J by 9 bases, with 15 bases between. This CDR3 has 14 amino acids. CDR1 and CDR2 (germline): MNHEY, SVGEGT. The CDR3 DNA sequence: TGTGCCAGCAGTTATGGAGCGGCGCTGGCTGAGCAGTTCTTC. Residues: CASSYGAALAEQFF.

The V call is TRBV6-5, the J call TRBJ1-2; D not resolved. CDR1 and CDR2 from the germline V gene are MNHEY and SVGAGI. The CDR3 is 13 residues long. Trimming took 0 bases from V and 4 from J, leaving 6 bases between them. The CDR3 sequence: CASSYSITYGYTF. The CDR3 DNA reads TGTGCCAGCAGTTACTCGATCACCTATGGCTACACCTTC.

This chain uses TRBV19 with TRBJ1-3; D unresolved. This CDR3 region has 13 residues. Germline CDR1 is LNHDA and CDR2 is SQIVND (reference sequence). With 3 bases removed from V and 0 bases from J, the gap between germline ends came to 3 bases. The CDR3 nucleotides read TGTGCCAGTAGTATGGCCTCTGGAAACACCATATATTTT. Translation gives CASSMASGNTIYF. The full variable domain, its missing parts supplied by reference TRBV19 and TRBJ1-3, is DGGITQSPKYLFRKEGQNVTLSCEQNLNHDAMYWYRQDPGQGLRLIYYSQIVNDFQKGDIAEGYSVSREKKESFPLTVTSAQKNPTAFYLCASSMASGNTIYFGEGSWLTVV.

This clone was seen more than once but under ten times. The rearrangement joins TRBV19 to TRBJ1-5; D is ambiguous. The germline V gene encodes CDR1 LNHDA and CDR2 SQIVND (reference sequence). The CDR3 has 15 residues. V lost 0 bases to trimming and J lost 0 bases, with 6 bases between them. CDR3 region: CASSIEPYSNQPQHF. The CDR3 DNA sequence: TGTGCCAGTAGTATAGAACCATATAGCAATCAGCCCCAGCATTTT.

V gene TRBV6-5 combines with J gene TRBJ2-5; a weak D match, TRBD2 (6 bases). Trimming took 0 bases from V and 5 from J, leaving 13 bases between them. Germline V gives CDR1 MNHEY, CDR2 SVGAGI. There are 15 residues in the CDR3. Written as DNA, the CDR3 is TGTGCCAGCAGTTACTCGAAACTAGCCAGCGAGACCCAGTACTTC. It is translated as CASSYSKLASETQYF.

This rearrangement joins TRBV20-1 to TRBJ1-1; D might be TRBD1 (5 bases). The CDR3 is 11 residues long. Trimming removed 6 bases from V and 11 bases from J, with 16 bases in between. CDR1 is DFQATT and CDR2 is SNEGSKA in the germline V gene (reference sequence). CDR3 protein: CSAPWGLTAFF. The CDR3 bases are TGCAGTGCCCCGTGGGGACTAACTGCTTTCTTT.

By share, this clone ranks as medium-sized. The chain links TRBV20-1 to TRBJ1-2; D gene ambiguous. Between the trimmed V and J ends, which lost 1 base and 8 bases, there was a span of 8 bases. This CDR3 is built from 11 residues. Germline V CDR1 and CDR2: DFQATT, SNEGSKA (reference sequence). Here the CDR3 DNA reads TGCAGTGCTAGAGGGATAGGCGGCTACACCTTC. Its translation: CSARGIGGYTF.

The chain is built from TRBV11-2 and TRBJ1-1; 8 bases align to TRBD1. The CDR3 has 14 residues. V shed 4 bases and J 4 bases; nucleotides not matched to a gene: 5. Germline V gene lookup returns CDR1 SGHAT and CDR2 FQNNGV. The CDR3 loop reads CASSSGQGGTEAFF. Here the CDR3 DNA reads TGTGCCAGCAGCTCCGGACAGGGAGGCACTGAAGCTTTCTTT.

The chain recombines TRBV6-2 or TRBV6-3 with TRBJ1-1, with 7 nucleotides matching TRBD1. Germline CDR1 is MNHEY and CDR2 is SVGEGT. J lost 0 bases, V lost 4 bases, and 5 bases had no gene match. The CDR3 is 15 residues long. The CDR3 region has the DNA TGTGCCAGCAGTTCCCCGGGACAGATGAACACTGAAGCTTTCTTT. It encodes CASSSPGQMNTEAFF.

This chain uses TRBV30 with TRBJ1-5; possible D gene TRBD1, 5 bases. V was clipped by 0 bases and J by 6 bases, with 12 bases between them. Germline lookup yields CDR1 GTSNPN and CDR2 SVGIG (reference sequence). This CDR3 region has 14 residues. CDR3: CAWSVGGIIQPQHF. The CDR3 nucleotides are TGTGCCTGGAGTGTCGGGGGAATCATTCAGCCCCAGCATTTT.

The gene calls are TRBV20-1 and TRBJ1-2, with a tentative D call TRBD1 (6 bases). Germline CDR1 reads DFQATT; CDR2 reads SNEGSKA (reference sequence). The CDR3 consists of 12 residues. Trimming cost V 3 bases and J 4 bases, with 9 bases left between them. In DNA, the CDR3 is TGCAGTGCTAGTGGCAGGGGCTATGGCTACACCTTC. Amino acids: CSASGRGYGYTF.

This clone occurred a few times. This chain joins TRBV30 and TRBJ1-2; D possibly corresponds to TRBD1 (5 bases). Trimming cost V 3 bases and J 7 bases, with 18 bases left between them. The CDR3 has 14 residues. Germline assignment: CDR1 GTSNPN and CDR2 SVGIG (reference sequence). CDR3 region: CAWSRSWGSGGYTF. The DNA of the CDR3 is TGTGCCTGGAGCAGGAGTTGGGGGTCTGGTGGCTACACCTTC.

Written as DNA, the CDR3 is TGTGCCAGCAGCATACGACACGGAACGAACACCGGGGAGCTGTTTTTT. As protein: CASSIRHGTNTGELFF. This chain uses TRBV5-6 with TRBJ2-2; D uncertain. The CDR3 runs to 16 residues. With 4 bases removed from V and 0 bases from J, the gap between germline ends came to 13 bases. CDR1 and CDR2 from the germline V gene are SGHDT and YYEEEE.

The chain employs TRBV30 and TRBJ1-2; D gene ambiguous. The V end was cut by 0 bases, the J end by 8 bases, with 7 bases between. CDR1 is GTSNPN and CDR2 is SVGIG in the germline V gene (reference sequence). The CDR3 is 11 residues long. The CDR3 loop reads CAWSVGVGYTF. As DNA, the CDR3 is TGTGCCTGGAGTGTTGGGGTAGGCTACACCTTC.

This chain connects TRBV29-1 to TRBJ1-1; 7 bases agree with TRBD1. The V and J ends lost 5 bases and 10 bases, in that order; junction bases with no gene match: 13. Germline V gives CDR1 SQVTM, CDR2 ANQGSEA. There are 13 residues in the CDR3. DNA of the CDR3: TGCAGCGTTACAGGGACAGCGGCCTCAGGAGCTTTCTTT. It is translated as CSVTGTAASGAFF.

This clone was seen more than once but under ten times. The chain uses TRBV7-3 and TRBJ2-3, with no clear D. From germline, CDR1 is SGHTA and CDR2 FQGTGA. CDR3 length: 14 residues. V lost 1 base to trimming and J lost 5 bases, with 10 bases between them. The CDR3 loop is CASSLSFGQDTQYF. The CDR3 coding sequence is TGTGCCAGCAGCTTAAGCTTTGGGCAAGATACGCAGTATTTT.

The V gene is TRBV9, the J gene TRBJ1-5; 8 bases map to TRBD1. The V gene end was trimmed by 4 bases and the J gene end by 0 bases; junction bases not matched to a gene: 3. Germline V CDR1 and CDR2: SGDLS, YYNGEE. The CDR3 is 15 residues long. The CDR3 protein is CASSPGQVSNQPQHF. In nucleotides, the CDR3 is TGTGCCAGCAGCCCGGGACAGGTTAGCAATCAGCCCCAGCATTTT.